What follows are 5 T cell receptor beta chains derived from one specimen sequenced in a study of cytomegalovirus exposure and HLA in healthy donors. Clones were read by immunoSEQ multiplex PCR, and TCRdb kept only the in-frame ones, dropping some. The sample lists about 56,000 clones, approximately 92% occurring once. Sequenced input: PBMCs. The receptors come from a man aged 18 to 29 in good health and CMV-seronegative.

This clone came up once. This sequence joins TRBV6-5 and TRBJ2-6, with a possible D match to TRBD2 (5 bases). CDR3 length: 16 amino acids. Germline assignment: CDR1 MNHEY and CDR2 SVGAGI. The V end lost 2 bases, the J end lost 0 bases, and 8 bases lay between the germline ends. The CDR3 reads CASSYRGPSGANVLTF. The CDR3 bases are TGTGCCAGCAGTTACAGAGGGCCCTCTGGGGCCAACGTCCTGACTTTC.

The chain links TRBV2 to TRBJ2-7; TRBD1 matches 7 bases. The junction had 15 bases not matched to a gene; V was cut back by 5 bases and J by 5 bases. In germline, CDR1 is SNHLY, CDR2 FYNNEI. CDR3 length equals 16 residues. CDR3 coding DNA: TGTGCCAGCAGTTCCGACAGGGTTCAATTGAGGGACGAGCAGTACTTC. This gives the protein CASSSDRVQLRDEQYF.

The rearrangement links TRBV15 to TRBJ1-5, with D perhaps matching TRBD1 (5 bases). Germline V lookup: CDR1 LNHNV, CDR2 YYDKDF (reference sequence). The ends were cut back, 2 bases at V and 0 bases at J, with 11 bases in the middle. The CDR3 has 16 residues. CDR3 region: CATSRLGLTSNQPQHF. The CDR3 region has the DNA TGTGCCACCAGCAGACTGGGACTGACTAGCAATCAGCCCCAGCATTTT.

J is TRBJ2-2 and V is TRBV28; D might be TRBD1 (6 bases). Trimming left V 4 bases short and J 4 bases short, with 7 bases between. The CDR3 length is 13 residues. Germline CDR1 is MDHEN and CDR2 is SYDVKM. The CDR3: CASSYRVTGELFF. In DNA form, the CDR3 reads TGTGCCAGCAGTTACAGGGTCACCGGGGAGCTGTTTTTT.

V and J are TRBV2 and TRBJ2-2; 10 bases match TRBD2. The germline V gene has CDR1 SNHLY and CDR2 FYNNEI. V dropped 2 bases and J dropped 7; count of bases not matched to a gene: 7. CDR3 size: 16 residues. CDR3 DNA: TGTGCCAGCAGTGAAAGTAGCGGGAGGCGGGGCGGGGAGCTGTTTTTT. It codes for CASSESSGRRGGELFF. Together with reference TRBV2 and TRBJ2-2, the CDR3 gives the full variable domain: EPEVTQTPSHQVTQMGQEVILRCVPISNHLYFYWYRQILGQKVEFLVSFYNNEISEKSEIFDDQFSVERPDGSNFTLKIRSTKLEDSAMYFCASSESSGRRGGELFFGEGSRLTVL.